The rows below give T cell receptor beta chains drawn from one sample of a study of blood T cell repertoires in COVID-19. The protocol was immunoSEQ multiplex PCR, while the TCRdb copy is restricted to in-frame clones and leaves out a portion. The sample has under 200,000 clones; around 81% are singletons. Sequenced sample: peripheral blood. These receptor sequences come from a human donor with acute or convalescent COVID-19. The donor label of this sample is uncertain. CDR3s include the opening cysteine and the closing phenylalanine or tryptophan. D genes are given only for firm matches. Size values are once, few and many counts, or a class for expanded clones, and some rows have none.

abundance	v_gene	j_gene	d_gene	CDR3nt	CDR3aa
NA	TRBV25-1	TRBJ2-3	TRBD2	TGTGCCAGCAGTGAGACTAGCAGTTACACAGATACGCAGTATTTT	CASSETSSYTDTQYF
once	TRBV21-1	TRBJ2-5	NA	TGTGCCAGCAGCAAACAGGACAGCGCCCCTGAGGGGGCCCAGTACTTC	CASSKQDSAPEGAQYF
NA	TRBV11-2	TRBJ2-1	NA	TGTGCCAGCAGCCATTTATCCAGTTACAATGAGCAGTTCTTC	CASSHLSSYNEQFF
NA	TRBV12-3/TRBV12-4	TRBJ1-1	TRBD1	TGTGCCAGCAGTTCTCGGACAGGGGAAGCTTTCTTT	CASSSRTGEAFF
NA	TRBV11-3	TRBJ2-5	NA	TGTGCCAGCAGGGGGCCGGAAGAGACCCAGTACTTC	CASRGPEETQYF
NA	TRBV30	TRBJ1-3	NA	TGTGCCTGGACCTTTCCCAGCGGGGGAAACACCATATATTTT	CAWTFPSGGNTIYF
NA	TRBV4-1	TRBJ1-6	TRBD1	TGCGCCAGCAGCCAAGACCCTCGGACAGGGGTGAATTCACCCCTCCACTTT	CASSQDPRTGVNSPLHF
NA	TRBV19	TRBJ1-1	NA	TGTGCCAGTAGTATAATGGTGGGAGGTGAGAACACTGAAGCTTTCTTT	CASSIMVGGENTEAFF
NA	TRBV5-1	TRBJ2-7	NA	TGCGCCAGCAGCTTGTACGCGTCAAGTTACGAGCAGTACTTC	CASSLYASSYEQYF
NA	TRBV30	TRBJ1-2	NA	TGTGCCTGGATGGCGGGGGCGTATGGCTACACCTTC	CAWMAGAYGYTF
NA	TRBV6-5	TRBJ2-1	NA	TGTGCCAGCAGTCCGAAAGGGGATATAGCGCAGTTCTTC	CASSPKGDIAQFF
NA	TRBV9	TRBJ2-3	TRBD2	TGTGCCAGCAGCGTGGAACTAGCGGGAGGAGGAACGCAGTATTTT	CASSVELAGGGTQYF
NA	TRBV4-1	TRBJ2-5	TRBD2	TGCGCCAGCAGCCAAGATCGGGTGGGAGGGGCGACCCAGTACTTC	CASSQDRVGGATQYF
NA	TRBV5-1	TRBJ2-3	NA	TGCGCCAGCAGCTTGGGGGGACTTCACACAGATACGCAGTATTTT	CASSLGGLHTDTQYF
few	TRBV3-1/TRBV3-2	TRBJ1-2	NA	TGTGCCAGCAGCCAAGCCGGGGATGGCTACACCTTC	CASSQAGDGYTF
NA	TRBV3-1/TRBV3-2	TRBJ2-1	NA	TGTGCCAGCAGCCAAGGGGGGGGGCGAAATTACAATGAGCAGTTCTTC	CASSQGGGRNYNEQFF
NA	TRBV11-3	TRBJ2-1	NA	TGTGCCAGCAGCTTATCTGGGGGCTATGAGCAGTTCTTC	CASSLSGGYEQFF
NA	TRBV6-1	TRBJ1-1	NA	TGTGCCAGCAGTGAAGCTGGAGGGGCAAGGACATCGTTGGTGGCTTTCTTT	CASSEAGGARTSLVAFF
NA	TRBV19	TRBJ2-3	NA	TGTGCCAGTAGTATCGGCAGGGTTGAAGATACGCAGTATTTT	CASSIGRVEDTQYF
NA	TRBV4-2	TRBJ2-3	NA	TGTGCCAGCAGCCCCGGAGATTTAGATACGCAGTATTTT	CASSPGDLDTQYF
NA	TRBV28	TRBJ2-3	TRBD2	TGTGCCAGCAGTTTACGAGCGGGAGCCCCCAGGAATACGCAGTATTTT	CASSLRAGAPRNTQYF
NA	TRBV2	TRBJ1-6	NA	TGTGCCAGCATGGGGATCCGGGGTAATTCACCCCTCCACTTT	CASMGIRGNSPLHF
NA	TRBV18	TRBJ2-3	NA	TGTGCCAGCTCACCTCAACATAGCACAGATACGCAGTATTTT	CASSPQHSTDTQYF
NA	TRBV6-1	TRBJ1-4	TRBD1	TGTGCCAGCAGTGAACGTAGGAGGGACAGCGAAAAACTGTTTTTT	CASSERRRDSEKLFF
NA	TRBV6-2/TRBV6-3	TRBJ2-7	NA	TGTGCCAGCATCCCGAGGGGGCTAGCGGGCACCTACGAGCAGTACTTC	CASIPRGLAGTYEQYF
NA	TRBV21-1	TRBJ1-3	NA	TGTGCCAGCAGCAAAGAGGAGGCGTCGAGCTCTGGAAACACCATATATTTT	CASSKEEASSSGNTIYF
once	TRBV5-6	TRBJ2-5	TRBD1	TGTGCCAGCAGCCCAGGGACAGGGCTCCAAGAGACCCAGTACTTC	CASSPGTGLQETQYF
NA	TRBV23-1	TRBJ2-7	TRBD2	TGCGCCAGCAGTCAATCGGGGGAGTGGGCTAGCGGGAGGTTCGGGGACGAGCAGTACTTC	CASSQSGEWASGRFGDEQYF
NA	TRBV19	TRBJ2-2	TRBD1	TGTGCCAGTAGCTACCCAGGGGGCAGGACCGGGGAGCTGTTTTTT	CASSYPGGRTGELFF
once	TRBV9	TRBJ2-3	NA	TGTGCCAGCAGCGTTCTAGCGACCCCCACAGATACGCAGTATTTT	CASSVLATPTDTQYF
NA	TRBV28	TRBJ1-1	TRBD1	TGTGCCAGCAGGTCTGGGACAGGGAACACTGAAGCTTTCTTT	CASRSGTGNTEAFF
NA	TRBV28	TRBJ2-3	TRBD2	TGTGCCAGCAGCCGAAGCGGGAGGAGACATGATACGCAGTATTTT	CASSRSGRRHDTQYF